This passage covers 3 T cell receptor beta chains from one sample sequenced in a study of T cell changes during pregnancy in multiple sclerosis. The table came from immunoSEQ multiplex PCR; TCRdb's copy has only in-frame clones and leaves some out. The table lists approximately 69,000 clones, roughly nine tenths of them singletons. The sequencing here drew on peripheral blood, taken in the second trimester of pregnancy. These receptors were obtained from a female donor in good health, enrolled as a control in a pregnancy study.

The chain joins TRBV6-6 to TRBJ2-2; TRBD2 matches at 8 bases. CDR3 length: 14 amino acids. Germline values: CDR1 MNHNY, CDR2 SVGAGI (reference sequence). V lost 5 bases, J lost 7 bases, and 6 bases stayed unmatched. CDR3 in amino acids: CASSRGGKIGELFF. The DNA of the CDR3 is TGTGCCAGCAGTCGGGGGGGAAAGATCGGGGAGCTGTTTTTT.

V and J are TRBV4-3 and TRBJ2-5; D is possibly TRBD1 (6 bases). Trimming removed 0 bases at V and 7 bases at J, with 15 bases between. The germline V gene has CDR1 LGHNA and CDR2 YSLEER. The length of the CDR3 is 15 residues. Here the CDR3 reads CASSQDGREGGTQYF. In DNA, the CDR3 is TGCGCCAGCAGCCAAGATGGGCGCGAAGGGGGGACCCAGTACTTC.

The rearrangement links TRBV4-2 to TRBJ2-7; 12 positions agree with TRBD1. The V segment lost 8 bases and the J segment 4 bases; nucleotides outside the gene matches: 12. Per the germline V gene, CDR1 is LGHNA and CDR2 is YNFKEQ. The CDR3 contains 16 residues. CDR3 nucleotide sequence: TGTGCCAGCTCACCCTCGGGACAGGGGGCTAATTACGAGCAGTACTTC. Protein product: CASSPSGQGANYEQYF.